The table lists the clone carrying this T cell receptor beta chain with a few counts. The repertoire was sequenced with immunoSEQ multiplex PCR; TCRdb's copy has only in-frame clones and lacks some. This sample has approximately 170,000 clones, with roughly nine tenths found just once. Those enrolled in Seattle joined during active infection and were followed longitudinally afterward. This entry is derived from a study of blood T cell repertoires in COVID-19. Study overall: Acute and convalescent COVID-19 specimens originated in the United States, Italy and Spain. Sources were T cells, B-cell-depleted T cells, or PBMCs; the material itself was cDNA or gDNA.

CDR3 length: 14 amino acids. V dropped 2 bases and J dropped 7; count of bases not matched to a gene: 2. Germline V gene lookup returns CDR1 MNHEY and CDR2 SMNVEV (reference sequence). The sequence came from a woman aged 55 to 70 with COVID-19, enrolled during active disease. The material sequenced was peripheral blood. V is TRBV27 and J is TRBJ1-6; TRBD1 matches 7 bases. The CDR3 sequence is CASSLRGQNSPLHF. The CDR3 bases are TGTGCCAGCAGTTTAAGGGGACAGAATTCACCCCTCCACTTT.